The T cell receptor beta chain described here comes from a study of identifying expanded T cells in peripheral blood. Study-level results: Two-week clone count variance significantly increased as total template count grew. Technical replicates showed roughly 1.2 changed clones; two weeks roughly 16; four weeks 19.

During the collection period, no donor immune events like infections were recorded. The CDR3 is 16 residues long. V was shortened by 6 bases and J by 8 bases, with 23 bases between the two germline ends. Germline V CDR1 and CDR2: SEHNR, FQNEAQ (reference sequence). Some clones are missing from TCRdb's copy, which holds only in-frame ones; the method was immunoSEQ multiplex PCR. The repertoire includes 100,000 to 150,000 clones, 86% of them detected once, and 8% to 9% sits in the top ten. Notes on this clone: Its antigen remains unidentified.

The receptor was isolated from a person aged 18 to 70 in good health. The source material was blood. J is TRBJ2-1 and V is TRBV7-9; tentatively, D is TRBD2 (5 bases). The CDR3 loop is CASSQRRDHSGDEQFF. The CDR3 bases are TGTGCCAGCAGTCAACGACGGGATCATTCTGGCGATGAGCAGTTCTTC. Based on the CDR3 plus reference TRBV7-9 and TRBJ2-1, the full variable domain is DTGVSQNPRHKITKRGQNVTFRCDPISEHNRLYWYRQTLGQGPEFLTYFQNEAQLEKSRLLSDRFSAERPKGSFSTLEIQRTEQGDSAMYLCASSQRRDHSGDEQFFGPGTRLTVL.